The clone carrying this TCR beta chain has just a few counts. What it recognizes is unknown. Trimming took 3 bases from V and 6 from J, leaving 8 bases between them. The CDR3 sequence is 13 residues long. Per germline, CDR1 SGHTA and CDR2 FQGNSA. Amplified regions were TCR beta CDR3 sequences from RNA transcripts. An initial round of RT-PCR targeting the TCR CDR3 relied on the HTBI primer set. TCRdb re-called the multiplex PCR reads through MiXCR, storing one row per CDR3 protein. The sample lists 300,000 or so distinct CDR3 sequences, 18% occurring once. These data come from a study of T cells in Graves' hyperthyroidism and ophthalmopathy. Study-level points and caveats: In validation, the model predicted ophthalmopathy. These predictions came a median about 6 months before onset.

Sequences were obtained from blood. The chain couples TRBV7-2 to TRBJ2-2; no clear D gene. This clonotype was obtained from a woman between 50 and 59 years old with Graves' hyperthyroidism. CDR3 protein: CASSFRDAGELFF. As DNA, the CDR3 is TGTGCCAGCAGCTTCCGAGATGCCGGGGAGCTGTTTTTT. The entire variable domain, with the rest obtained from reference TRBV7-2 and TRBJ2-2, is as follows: GAGVSQSPSNKVTEKGKDVELRCDPISGHTALYWYRQSLGQGLEFLIYFQGNSAPDKSGLPSDRFSAERTGGSVSTLTIQRTQQEDSAVYLCASSFRDAGELFFGEGSRLTVL.